These T cell receptor beta chains were read from a single sample in a study of OX40 agonist ivuxolimab in advanced cancers. The method was immunoSEQ multiplex PCR; TCRdb's version includes in-frame clones alone and lacks a portion of them. The table has more than 45,000 clones, 85% to 95% seen once. This specimen consisted of CD4+ or CD8+ T cells sorted from blood, obtained in a trial of the OX40 agonist ivuxolimab. The receptors stem from an adult with an advanced solid tumor such as melanoma, head and neck, liver or kidney cancer. Each CDR3 is given with its conserved first and last residue. A D gene is named only where the DNA matches it firmly. Clone size is not always given. Where it is, it says once, few, many or a class for expanded clones.

v_call: TRBV14; clone_size: NA; j_call: TRBJ2-5; d_call: NA; cdr3_aa: CASSQWAGQETQYF; cdr3_nt: TGTGCCAGCAGCCAATGGGCAGGGCAAGAGACCCAGTACTTC
v_call: TRBV5-1; clone_size: NA; j_call: TRBJ2-7; d_call: NA; cdr3_aa: CASSLDSNEQYF; cdr3_nt: TGCGCCAGCAGCCTAGACAGCAACGAGCAGTACTTC
v_call: TRBV19; clone_size: once; j_call: TRBJ2-1; d_call: NA; cdr3_aa: CASSLSAYNEQFF; cdr3_nt: TGTGCCAGTAGTCTGAGTGCGTACAATGAGCAGTTCTTC
v_call: TRBV4-1; clone_size: NA; j_call: TRBJ2-5; d_call: TRBD2; cdr3_aa: CASSQALGVGRALETQYF; cdr3_nt: TGCGCCAGCAGCCAAGCCCTGGGGGTCGGGAGGGCATTAGAGACCCAGTACTTC
v_call: TRBV12-5; clone_size: NA; j_call: TRBJ1-4; d_call: TRBD1; cdr3_aa: CASGWGTENEKLFF; cdr3_nt: TGTGCTAGTGGTTGGGGGACAGAAAATGAAAAACTGTTTTTT
v_call: TRBV29-1; clone_size: NA; j_call: TRBJ1-2; d_call: TRBD1; cdr3_aa: CSVDGTGPGYTF; cdr3_nt: TGCAGCGTTGATGGGACAGGTCCCGGCTACACCTTC
v_call: TRBV7-9; clone_size: NA; j_call: TRBJ2-1; d_call: TRBD2; cdr3_aa: CASSRTGLAVNEQFF; cdr3_nt: TGTGCCAGCAGCCGCACGGGACTAGCCGTCAATGAGCAGTTCTTC
v_call: TRBV2; clone_size: NA; j_call: TRBJ2-4; d_call: NA; cdr3_aa: CASQAVPGHEYF; cdr3_nt: TGTGCCAGCCAGGCGGTCCCGGGACACGAGTACTTC
v_call: TRBV29-1; clone_size: NA; j_call: TRBJ2-1; d_call: TRBD2; cdr3_aa: CSVADSGRIEQFF; cdr3_nt: TGCAGCGTTGCCGATAGCGGGAGGATTGAGCAGTTCTTC
v_call: TRBV25-1; clone_size: NA; j_call: TRBJ1-5; d_call: NA; cdr3_aa: CACEGARDQPQHF; cdr3_nt: TGTGCTTGTGAAGGGGCGCGCGATCAGCCCCAGCATTTT
v_call: TRBV12-1; clone_size: NA; j_call: TRBJ2-3; d_call: NA; cdr3_aa: CASSFTAPSGSLDSTDTQYF; cdr3_nt: TGTGCCAGCAGCTTTACGGCGCCTAGCGGGAGTCTCGATTCGACAGATACGCAGTATTTT
v_call: TRBV10-3; clone_size: NA; j_call: TRBJ2-3; d_call: NA; cdr3_aa: CAISVDADKQYF; cdr3_nt: TGTGCCATCAGTGTCGATGCAGATAAGCAGTATTTT
v_call: TRBV10-3; clone_size: NA; j_call: TRBJ2-3; d_call: TRBD2; cdr3_aa: CAIKGTSGRVDTQYF; cdr3_nt: TGTGCCATCAAAGGGACTAGCGGGAGAGTAGATACGCAGTATTTT
v_call: TRBV18; clone_size: NA; j_call: TRBJ2-7; d_call: NA; cdr3_aa: CASSLSYEQYF; cdr3_nt: TGTGCCAGCTCACTCTCATACGAGCAGTACTTC
v_call: TRBV27; clone_size: NA; j_call: TRBJ2-7; d_call: NA; cdr3_aa: CASTFYEQYF; cdr3_nt: TGTGCCAGCACTTTCTACGAGCAGTACTTC
v_call: TRBV5-4; clone_size: NA; j_call: TRBJ2-7; d_call: NA; cdr3_aa: CASSARGNSYEQYF; cdr3_nt: TGTGCCAGCAGTGCTCGCGGGAACTCCTACGAGCAGTACTTC
v_call: TRBV7-9; clone_size: once; j_call: TRBJ1-3; d_call: NA; cdr3_aa: CASSLVGGDYTIYF; cdr3_nt: TGTGCCAGCAGCTTAGTTGGGGGCGATTACACCATATATTTT
v_call: TRBV28; clone_size: NA; j_call: TRBJ2-3; d_call: NA; cdr3_aa: CASSSYRGGSTDTQYF; cdr3_nt: TGTGCCAGCAGTTCGTACAGGGGGGGCAGCACAGATACGCAGTATTTT
v_call: TRBV6-1; clone_size: NA; j_call: TRBJ2-3; d_call: NA; cdr3_aa: CASREKGWVFPDTQYF; cdr3_nt: TGTGCCAGCAGGGAAAAGGGGTGGGTCTTCCCAGATACGCAGTATTTT
v_call: TRBV19; clone_size: few; j_call: TRBJ1-5; d_call: TRBD1; cdr3_aa: CASSTWAGGDQPQHF; cdr3_nt: TGTGCCAGTAGTACCTGGGCAGGGGGCGATCAGCCCCAGCATTTT
v_call: TRBV9; clone_size: NA; j_call: TRBJ1-2; d_call: TRBD1; cdr3_aa: CASSPGQGPYGYTF; cdr3_nt: TGTGCCAGCAGCCCAGGACAGGGTCCCTATGGCTACACCTTC
v_call: TRBV30; clone_size: once; j_call: TRBJ1-3; d_call: NA; cdr3_aa: CARTGTGNTIYF; cdr3_nt: TGTGCCCGCACAGGTACTGGAAACACCATATATTTT
v_call: TRBV28; clone_size: NA; j_call: TRBJ1-1; d_call: TRBD1; cdr3_aa: CASSPYGGGGQRVNTEAFF; cdr3_nt: TGTGCCAGCAGCCCATACGGGGGAGGGGGACAGAGAGTTAACACTGAAGCTTTCTTT
v_call: TRBV27; clone_size: NA; j_call: TRBJ2-7; d_call: NA; cdr3_aa: CASSPGMYYEQYF; cdr3_nt: TGTGCCAGCAGTCCCGGGATGTACTACGAGCAGTACTTC
v_call: TRBV7-9; clone_size: NA; j_call: TRBJ2-5; d_call: TRBD1; cdr3_aa: CASSPWDSQETQYF; cdr3_nt: TGTGCCAGCAGCCCCTGGGACAGCCAAGAGACCCAGTACTTC
v_call: TRBV29-1; clone_size: NA; j_call: TRBJ2-7; d_call: NA; cdr3_aa: CSVVWTASYEQYF; cdr3_nt: TGCAGCGTTGTATGGACAGCAAGCTACGAGCAGTACTTC
v_call: TRBV25-1; clone_size: NA; j_call: TRBJ1-2; d_call: NA; cdr3_aa: CASSEPLRDYGYTF; cdr3_nt: TGTGCCAGCAGTGAACCGTTGAGGGACTATGGCTACACCTTC
v_call: TRBV4-1; clone_size: NA; j_call: TRBJ2-1; d_call: TRBD2; cdr3_aa: CASSQEASGYNEQFF; cdr3_nt: TGCGCCAGCAGCCAGGAAGCTAGCGGTTACAATGAGCAGTTCTTC
v_call: TRBV19; clone_size: NA; j_call: TRBJ2-1; d_call: NA; cdr3_aa: CASSKGQGYNEQFF; cdr3_nt: TGTGCCAGTAGTAAGGGGCAGGGCTACAATGAGCAGTTCTTC
v_call: TRBV2; clone_size: NA; j_call: TRBJ1-5; d_call: NA; cdr3_aa: CASSEVLTVVSNQPQHF; cdr3_nt: TGTGCCAGCAGTGAAGTTCTAACGGTAGTTAGCAATCAGCCCCAGCATTTT
v_call: TRBV28; clone_size: NA; j_call: TRBJ2-7; d_call: NA; cdr3_aa: CASTSRGTTYEQYF; cdr3_nt: TGTGCCAGCACCTCTAGGGGGACAACCTACGAGCAGTACTTC
v_call: TRBV9; clone_size: once; j_call: TRBJ2-5; d_call: TRBD2; cdr3_aa: CASSAAGGTETQYF; cdr3_nt: TGTGCCAGCAGCGCGGCGGGGGGTACAGAGACCCAGTACTTC
v_call: TRBV5-4; clone_size: NA; j_call: TRBJ2-1; d_call: TRBD2; cdr3_aa: CASSLVAGDNNEQFF; cdr3_nt: TGTGCCAGCAGCCTCGTAGCGGGAGACAACAATGAGCAGTTCTTC
v_call: TRBV19; clone_size: once; j_call: TRBJ2-7; d_call: TRBD1; cdr3_aa: CASTSGTGSYEQYF; cdr3_nt: TGTGCCAGTACCTCAGGGACAGGGTCCTACGAGCAGTACTTC
v_call: TRBV7-9; clone_size: NA; j_call: TRBJ2-1; d_call: TRBD2; cdr3_aa: CASSSRLAGRNEQFF; cdr3_nt: TGTGCCAGCAGCTCCCGACTAGCGGGAAGGAATGAGCAGTTCTTC
v_call: TRBV5-4; clone_size: NA; j_call: TRBJ1-4; d_call: TRBD1; cdr3_aa: CASSPGQGDEKLFF; cdr3_nt: TGTGCCAGCAGCCCGGGACAGGGGGATGAAAAACTGTTTTTT
v_call: TRBV5-6; clone_size: NA; j_call: TRBJ2-1; d_call: TRBD2; cdr3_aa: CASSLVGLGVDEQFF; cdr3_nt: TGTGCCAGCAGCTTGGTGGGACTAGGTGTCGATGAGCAGTTCTTC
v_call: TRBV19; clone_size: NA; j_call: TRBJ2-1; d_call: TRBD1; cdr3_aa: CASSMGDSLNEQFF; cdr3_nt: TGTGCCAGTAGTATGGGGGACAGCCTCAATGAGCAGTTCTTC
v_call: TRBV19; clone_size: NA; j_call: TRBJ2-7; d_call: NA; cdr3_aa: CASTDGGVNEQYF; cdr3_nt: TGTGCCAGTACCGATGGCGGAGTAAACGAGCAGTACTTC
v_call: TRBV11-2; clone_size: NA; j_call: TRBJ2-2; d_call: TRBD2; cdr3_aa: CASSQTSGHTRELFF; cdr3_nt: TGTGCCAGCAGCCAGACTAGCGGGCATACCCGGGAGCTGTTTTTT
v_call: TRBV15; clone_size: NA; j_call: TRBJ2-3; d_call: TRBD2; cdr3_aa: CATSSLAGVLTDTQYF; cdr3_nt: TGTGCCACCAGCAGTTTAGCGGGGGTCCTCACAGATACGCAGTATTTT
v_call: TRBV4-1; clone_size: once; j_call: TRBJ1-1; d_call: NA; cdr3_aa: CASSQDFGGNTEAFF; cdr3_nt: TGCGCCAGCAGCCAAGATTTCGGAGGGAACACTGAAGCTTTCTTT
v_call: TRBV27; clone_size: NA; j_call: TRBJ2-1; d_call: NA; cdr3_aa: CASSPGLAGNEQFF; cdr3_nt: TGTGCCAGCAGTCCGGGACTGGCGGGCAATGAGCAGTTCTTC
v_call: TRBV29-1; clone_size: NA; j_call: TRBJ1-2; d_call: TRBD1; cdr3_aa: CSAQEQGFYGYTF; cdr3_nt: TGCAGCGCCCAAGAACAGGGGTTTTATGGCTACACCTTC
v_call: TRBV7-4; clone_size: NA; j_call: TRBJ2-7; d_call: TRBD1; cdr3_aa: CASSPGGTGEDYEQYF; cdr3_nt: TGTGCCAGCAGCCCTGGGGGGACAGGGGAAGATTACGAGCAGTACTTC
v_call: TRBV6-9; clone_size: NA; j_call: TRBJ2-7; d_call: NA; cdr3_aa: CASSYSRDYEQYF; cdr3_nt: TGTGCCAGCAGTTACAGCCGAGATTACGAGCAGTACTTC
v_call: TRBV15; clone_size: NA; j_call: TRBJ2-2; d_call: NA; cdr3_aa: CATSRLTDTGELFF; cdr3_nt: TGTGCCACCAGCAGATTGACAGATACCGGGGAGCTGTTTTTT
v_call: TRBV9; clone_size: NA; j_call: TRBJ1-4; d_call: NA; cdr3_aa: CASSVGSPNEKLFF; cdr3_nt: TGTGCCAGCAGCGTAGGGTCTCCTAATGAAAAACTGTTTTTT
v_call: TRBV9; clone_size: NA; j_call: TRBJ1-1; d_call: NA; cdr3_aa: CASSAGTVYTEAFF; cdr3_nt: TGTGCCAGCAGCGCGGGGACCGTATACACTGAAGCTTTCTTT
v_call: TRBV11-2; clone_size: once; j_call: TRBJ2-7; d_call: NA; cdr3_aa: CASSFSGYEQYF; cdr3_nt: TGTGCCAGCAGCTTTTCCGGCTACGAGCAGTACTTC
v_call: TRBV27; clone_size: NA; j_call: TRBJ2-3; d_call: TRBD2; cdr3_aa: CASSLSWGLGSSDTQYF; cdr3_nt: TGTGCCAGCAGTTTATCGTGGGGACTAGGTTCATCAGATACGCAGTATTTT
v_call: TRBV19; clone_size: NA; j_call: TRBJ2-1; d_call: NA; cdr3_aa: CASTSWGSDYNEQFF; cdr3_nt: TGTGCCAGCACGTCGTGGGGTTCGGATTACAATGAGCAGTTCTTC
v_call: TRBV5-6; clone_size: NA; j_call: TRBJ2-3; d_call: NA; cdr3_aa: CASSLGEDTQYF; cdr3_nt: TGTGCCAGCAGCTTGGGGGAGGATACGCAGTATTTT
v_call: TRBV27; clone_size: once; j_call: TRBJ2-7; d_call: NA; cdr3_aa: CASSSSSYEQYF; cdr3_nt: TGTGCCAGCAGTAGCAGCTCCTACGAGCAGTACTTC
v_call: TRBV4-1; clone_size: NA; j_call: TRBJ2-1; d_call: TRBD2; cdr3_aa: CASSPERSGSSYNEQFF; cdr3_nt: TGCGCCAGCAGCCCCGAACGTAGCGGGAGCTCCTACAATGAGCAGTTCTTC
v_call: TRBV28; clone_size: NA; j_call: TRBJ2-7; d_call: NA; cdr3_aa: CASRAPTGSAYEQYF; cdr3_nt: TGTGCCAGCAGGGCCCCCACAGGGAGTGCCTACGAGCAGTACTTC
v_call: TRBV7-3; clone_size: NA; j_call: TRBJ2-1; d_call: TRBD2; cdr3_aa: CASSFLAGVVNEQFF; cdr3_nt: TGTGCCAGCAGCTTTCTAGCGGGAGTAGTCAATGAGCAGTTCTTC